This T cell receptor (beta chain) was sequenced in a study of blood T cell repertoires in COVID-19. On the study more broadly: Samples taken during acute and convalescent COVID-19 were collected in the United States, Italy and Spain. Sources were T cells, B-cell-depleted T cells, or PBMCs; the material itself was cDNA or gDNA.

Regarding this clone: A junction boundary mismatches the germline segment, possibly from a read error.

Germline CDR1 and CDR2: SNHLY and FYNNEI. This CDR3 has 15 amino acids. Original methodology: By means of reference gene primer amplification, nucleated cell counts were estimated. Clones were read by immunoSEQ multiplex PCR, and TCRdb kept only the in-frame ones, dropping some. The D gene and trimming were derived from the DNA, and the V and J assignments and clone size from that table. The sample lists around 150,000 clones, 90% to 95% seen once, with about 2% in the top ten. Sequencing was carried out using peripheral blood. This chain uses TRBV2 with TRBJ1-2; TRBD1 aligns across 10 bases. This sequence was found in a woman in her fifties or sixties with COVID-19, enrolled during active disease. The CDR3 protein is CASGDGTGDYYGYTF. The CDR3 DNA is TGTGCCAGCGGTGACGGGACAGGGGATTACTATGGCTACACCTTC.